The T cell receptor beta chain under discussion was sequenced for a study of T-cell memory formation after mild COVID-19. The overall study: The study found TCR clusters largely donor specific. Whole-study results and caveats: Contracting clones, day 15 to 85, had balanced CD4/CD8, and later expanders favored CD4+.

This clonotype was observed a few times. Its specificity is not known. Looked up from germline, CDR1 is LNHNV and CDR2 is YYDKDF (reference sequence). The V end lost 1 base, the J end lost 10 bases, and 11 bases lay between the germline ends. CDR3 size: 13 residues. TCR alpha and TCR beta cDNA libraries carrying sample barcodes and UMIs were produced by 5'RACE using constant-segment primers. TCRdb recomputed calls from the 5' RACE reads with MiXCR, one row per CDR3 protein. This sample has tens of thousands of distinct CDR3 sequences; more than 11% occur once, and the top ten carry around 29%. The chain has TRBV15 and TRBJ2-1, with a tentative D call TRBD1 (6 bases). The sequenced sample consisted of PBMCs or a T cell subset sorted from them (not recorded which). The origin of this receptor is an adult woman who had mild COVID-19 (a few samples of this study predate the infection). Cell type and time point are not known. The CDR3: CATSRVGQSEQFF. Here the CDR3 DNA reads TGTGCCACCAGCAGAGTTGGACAGTCCGAGCAGTTCTTC.